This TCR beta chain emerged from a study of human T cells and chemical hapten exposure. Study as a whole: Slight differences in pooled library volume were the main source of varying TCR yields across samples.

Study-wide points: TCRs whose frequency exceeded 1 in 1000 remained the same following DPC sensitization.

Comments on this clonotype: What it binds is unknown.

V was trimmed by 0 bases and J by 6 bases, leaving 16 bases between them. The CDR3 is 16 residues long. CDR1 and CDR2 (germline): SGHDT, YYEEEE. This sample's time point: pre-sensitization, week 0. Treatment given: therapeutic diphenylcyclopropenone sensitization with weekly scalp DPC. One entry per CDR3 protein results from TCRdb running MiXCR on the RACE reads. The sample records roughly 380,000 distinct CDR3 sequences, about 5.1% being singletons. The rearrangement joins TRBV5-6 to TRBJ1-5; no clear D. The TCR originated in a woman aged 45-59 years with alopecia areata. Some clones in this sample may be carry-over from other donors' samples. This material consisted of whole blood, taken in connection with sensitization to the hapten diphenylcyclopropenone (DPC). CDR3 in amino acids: CASSLGLTGEGQPQHF. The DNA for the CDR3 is TGTGCCAGCAGCTTGGGCCTGACCGGGGAGGGTCAGCCCCAGCATTTT.